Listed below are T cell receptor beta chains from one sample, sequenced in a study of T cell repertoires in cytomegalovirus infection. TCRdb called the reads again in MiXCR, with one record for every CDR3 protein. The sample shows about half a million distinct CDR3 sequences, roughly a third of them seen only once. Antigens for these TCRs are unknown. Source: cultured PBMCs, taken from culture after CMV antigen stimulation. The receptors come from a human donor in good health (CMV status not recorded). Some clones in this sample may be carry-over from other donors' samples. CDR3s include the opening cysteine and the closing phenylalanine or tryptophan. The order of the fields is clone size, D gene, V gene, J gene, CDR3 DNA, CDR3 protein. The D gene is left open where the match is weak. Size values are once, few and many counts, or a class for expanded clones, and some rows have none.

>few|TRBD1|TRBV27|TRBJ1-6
TGTGCCAGTACCCCCGGGACAGGGGGCAATAATTCACCCCTCCACTTT
CASTPGTGGNNSPLHF
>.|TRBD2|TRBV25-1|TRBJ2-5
TGTGCCAGCAGTGAAGTTGCGGGAGTGGGGGAGACCCAGTACTTC
CASSEVAGVGETQYF
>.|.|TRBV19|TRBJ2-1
TGTGCCAGTAGTCCCGCCCGGCTCCACAATGAGCAGTTCTTC
CASSPARLHNEQFF
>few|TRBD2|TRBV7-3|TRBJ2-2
TGTGCCAGCAGCCCCCCCGGACTAGCGGGAGGCATCACCGGGGAGCTGTTTTTT
CASSPPGLAGGITGELFF
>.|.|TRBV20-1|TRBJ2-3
TGCAGTGCTAGAGATGGTGGGGACCCATCTGCACCGCAGTATTTT
CSARDGGDPSAPQYF
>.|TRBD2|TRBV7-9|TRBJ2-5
TGTGCCAGCCGGACTAGCGGGTTCCAAGAGACCCAGTACTTC
CASRTSGFQETQYF
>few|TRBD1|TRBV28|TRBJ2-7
TGTGCCAGCAGACGACAGGGAGTCAATTCCAACGAGCAGTACTTC
CASRRQGVNSNEQYF
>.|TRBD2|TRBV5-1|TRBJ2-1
TGCGCCAGCAGCTTACTCGGTCAACTAGCGGGTAATGAGCAGTTCTTC
CASSLLGQLAGNEQFF
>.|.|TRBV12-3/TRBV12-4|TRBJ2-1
TGTGCCAGCAGTTTAAACCAGGGTGAGCAGTTCTTC
CASSLNQGEQFF
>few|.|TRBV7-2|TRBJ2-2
TGTGCCAGCAGCGTGGGACTTAACACCGGGGAGCTGTTTTTT
CASSVGLNTGELFF
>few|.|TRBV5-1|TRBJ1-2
TGCGCCAGCAGCTTGGCGACGGGAGGTCCCTATGGCTACACCTTC
CASSLATGGPYGYTF
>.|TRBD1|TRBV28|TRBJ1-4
TGTGCCAGCAGTACCCCACAGGGGATGGGTGAAAAACTGTTTTTT
CASSTPQGMGEKLFF
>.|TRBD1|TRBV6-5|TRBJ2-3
TGTGCCAGCAGTTACGGGACAGAGTGGGGAGATACGCAGTATTTT
CASSYGTEWGDTQYF
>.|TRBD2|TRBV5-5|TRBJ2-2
TGTGCCAGCAGCTTGATCGGGGGGGACACCGGGGAGCTGTTTTTT
CASSLIGGDTGELFF
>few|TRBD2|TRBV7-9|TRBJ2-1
TGTGCCAGCAGCAAGGGACTAGCGGGAGAAAATGAGCAGTTCTTC
CASSKGLAGENEQFF
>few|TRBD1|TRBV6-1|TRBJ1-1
TGTGCCAGCAGTCTCGACAGGGTTGACGCTGAAGCTTTCTTT
CASSLDRVDAEAFF
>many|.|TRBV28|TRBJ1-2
TGTGCCAGCAGTTCGAACCACAGGGAAGGCTACACCTTC
CASSSNHREGYTF
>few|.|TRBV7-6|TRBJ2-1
TGTGCCAGCAGCCCAGGGGAGTATGAGCAGTTCTTC
CASSPGEYEQFF
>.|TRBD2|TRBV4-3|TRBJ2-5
TGCGCCAGCAGCCTCAGACGGGCGGGAGGGGTCGAGACCCAGTACTTC
CASSLRRAGGVETQYF
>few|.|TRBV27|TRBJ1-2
TGTGCCAGCAGCTCCCAGGGGCCCGACTATGGCTACACCTTC
CASSSQGPDYGYTF
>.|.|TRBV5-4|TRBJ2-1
TGTGCCAGCAGCGGGGGAAAATACAATGAGCAGTTCTTC
CASSGGKYNEQFF
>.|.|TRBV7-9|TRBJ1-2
TGTGCCAGCAGCTTAGCGCGGACTAATGGCTACACCTTC
CASSLARTNGYTF
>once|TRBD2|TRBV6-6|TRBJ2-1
TGTGCCAGCAGTTACCCGGCCCGGACTAGCGGAGACCTCAGCTCCTACAATGAGCAGTTCTTC
CASSYPARTSGDLSSYNEQFF
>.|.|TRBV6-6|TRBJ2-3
TGTGCCAGCAGTTACTTGGGTGGAGGACCCACAAACTTT
CASSYLGGGPTNF
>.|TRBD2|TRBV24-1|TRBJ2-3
TGTGCCACCAGTGACCCAACTAGCGGGAGCACAGATACGCAGTATTTT
CATSDPTSGSTDTQYF
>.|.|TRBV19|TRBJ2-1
TGTGCCAGTACCATAAGAGGGAGTTCCTACAATGAGCAGTTCTTC
CASTIRGSSYNEQFF
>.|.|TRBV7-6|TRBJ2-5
TGTGCCAGCAGCGAAGAGGGCAGGGCAGAGACCCAGTACTTC
CASSEEGRAETQYF
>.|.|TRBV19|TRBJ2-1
TGTGCCAGTACGGAGTCGGTGTACAATGAGCAGTTCTTC
CASTESVYNEQFF
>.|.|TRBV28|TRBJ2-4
TGTGCCAGCAGTTACGACCGCCTAATTGCCAAAAACATTCAGTACTTC
CASSYDRLIAKNIQYF
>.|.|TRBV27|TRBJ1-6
TGTGCCAGCAGTTCAGGGGCGTATTCACCCCTCCACTTT
CASSSGAYSPLHF
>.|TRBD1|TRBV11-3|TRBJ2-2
TGTGCCAGCAGCCCAGGGACAGAGAACACCGGGGAGCTGTTTTTT
CASSPGTENTGELFF
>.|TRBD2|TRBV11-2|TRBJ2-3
TGTGCCAGCAGCTTAGTGCTAGCGGGTAGCACAGATACGCAGTATTTT
CASSLVLAGSTDTQYF
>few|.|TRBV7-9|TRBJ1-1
TGTGCCAGCAGCATCAGTAACACTGAAGCTTTCTTT
CASSISNTEAFF
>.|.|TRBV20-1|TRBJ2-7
TGCAGTGCTAGAGATCAACGTGCCCTCTACGAGCAGTACTTC
CSARDQRALYEQYF
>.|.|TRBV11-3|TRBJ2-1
TGTGCCAGCAGCTTAGGGGGGCTAGTGAGCAATGAGCAGTTCTTC
CASSLGGLVSNEQFF
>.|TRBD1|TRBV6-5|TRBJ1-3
TGTGCCAGCAGTTACACGAGGGGGCCTGGAGGAAACACCATATATTTT
CASSYTRGPGGNTIYF
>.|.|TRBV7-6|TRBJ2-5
TGTGCCAGCAGTCCCCCGGCAATGATAGAGACCCAGTACTTC
CASSPPAMIETQYF
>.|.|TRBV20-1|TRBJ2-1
TGCAGTGCTAGAGGGAACTATGAGCAGTTCTTC
CSARGNYEQFF
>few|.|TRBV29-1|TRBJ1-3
TGCAGCGTTTTAGGCTCTGGAAACACCATATATTTT
CSVLGSGNTIYF